This TCR beta chain was found in a study of T cells in Graves' hyperthyroidism and ophthalmopathy. RNA transcripts yielded amplified TCR beta CDR3 regions. HTBI primers were the set used in a first-round RT-PCR of the TCR CDR3. From the multiplex PCR reads, TCRdb called clonotypes with MiXCR, one entry per CDR3 protein. The table records approximately 700,000 distinct CDR3 sequences, around 15% of them present only once. Aged 18 to 65, the patients had hyperthyroidism that was newly diagnosed and had lasted under 2 months. The sample holds many counts of this clonotype. This TCR was recovered from a man between 18 and 35 years old with Graves' hyperthyroidism. The sequenced sample was blood.

The CDR3, as DNA: TGCAGTGCTAGAGAATTAGCGGGGTCCTACAATGAGCAGTTCTTC. This sequence encodes CSARELAGSYNEQFF. The chain couples TRBV20-1 to TRBJ2-1; 8 positions match TRBD2. The V segment lost 0 bases and the J segment 1 base; nucleotides outside the gene matches: 2. Germline assignment: CDR1 DFQATT and CDR2 SNEGSKA (reference sequence). The CDR3 length is 15 residues.